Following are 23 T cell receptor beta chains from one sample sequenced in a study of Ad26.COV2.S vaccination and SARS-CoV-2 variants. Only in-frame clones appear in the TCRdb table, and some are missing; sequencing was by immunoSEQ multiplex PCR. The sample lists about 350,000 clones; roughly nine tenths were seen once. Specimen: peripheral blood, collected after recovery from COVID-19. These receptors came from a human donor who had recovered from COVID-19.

CDR3 protein: CASSYSGQNNEQFF. The CDR3 DNA is TGTGCCAGCAGTTACTCCGGACAGAACAATGAGCAGTTCTTC. V usage is TRBV6-6 and J usage is TRBJ2-1, with D possibly matching TRBD1 (6 bases). Germline CDR1 and CDR2: MNHNY and SVGAGI (reference sequence). This CDR3 spans 14 amino acids. V shed 0 bases and J shed 5 bases, with 8 bases lying between them.

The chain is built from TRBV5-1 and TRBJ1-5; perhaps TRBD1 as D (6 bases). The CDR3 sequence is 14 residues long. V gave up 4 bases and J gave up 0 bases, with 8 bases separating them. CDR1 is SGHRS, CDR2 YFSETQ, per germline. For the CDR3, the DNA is TGCGCCAGCAGCCAGGACAGTAGCAATCAGCCCCAGCATTTT. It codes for CASSQDSSNQPQHF.

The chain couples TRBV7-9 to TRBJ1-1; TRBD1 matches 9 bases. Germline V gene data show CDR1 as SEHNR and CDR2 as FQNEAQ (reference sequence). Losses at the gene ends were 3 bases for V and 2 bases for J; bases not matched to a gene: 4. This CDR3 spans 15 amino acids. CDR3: CASSLGQGLNTEAFF. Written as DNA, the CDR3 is TGTGCCAGCAGCTTGGGACAGGGATTAAACACTGAAGCTTTCTTT. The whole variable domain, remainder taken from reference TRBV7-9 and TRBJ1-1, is DTGVSQNPRHKITKRGQNVTFRCDPISEHNRLYWYRQTLGQGPEFLTYFQNEAQLEKSRLLSDRFSAERPKGSFSTLEIQRTEQGDSAMYLCASSLGQGLNTEAFFGQGTRLTVV.

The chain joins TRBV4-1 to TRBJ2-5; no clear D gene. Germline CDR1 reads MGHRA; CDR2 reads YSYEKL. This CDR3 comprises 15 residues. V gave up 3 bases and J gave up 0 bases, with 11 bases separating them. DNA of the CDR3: TGCGCCAGCAGCCACCTAGGGAAAAACCAAGAGACCCAGTACTTC. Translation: CASSHLGKNQETQYF.

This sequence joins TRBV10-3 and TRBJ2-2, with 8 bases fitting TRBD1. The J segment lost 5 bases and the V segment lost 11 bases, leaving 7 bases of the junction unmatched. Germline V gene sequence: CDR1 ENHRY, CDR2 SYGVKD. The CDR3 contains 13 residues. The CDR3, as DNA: TGTGCCGCAGGGGGCGCTTATACCGGGGAGCTGTTTTTT. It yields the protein CAAGGAYTGELFF.

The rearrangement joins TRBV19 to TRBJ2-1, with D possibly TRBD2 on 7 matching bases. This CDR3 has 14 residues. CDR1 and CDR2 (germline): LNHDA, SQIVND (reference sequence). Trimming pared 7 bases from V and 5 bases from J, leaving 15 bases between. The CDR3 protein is CASTMGGRHNEQFF. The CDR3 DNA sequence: TGTGCCAGTACTATGGGGGGGCGCCACAATGAGCAGTTCTTC.

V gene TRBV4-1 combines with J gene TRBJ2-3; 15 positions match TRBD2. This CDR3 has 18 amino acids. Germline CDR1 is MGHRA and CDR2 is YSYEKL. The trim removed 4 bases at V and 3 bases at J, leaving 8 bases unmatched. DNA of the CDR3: TGCGCCAGCAGCCGGACTAGCGGGGGGGCCAGGGGGACAGATACGCAGTATTTT. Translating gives CASSRTSGGARGTDTQYF.

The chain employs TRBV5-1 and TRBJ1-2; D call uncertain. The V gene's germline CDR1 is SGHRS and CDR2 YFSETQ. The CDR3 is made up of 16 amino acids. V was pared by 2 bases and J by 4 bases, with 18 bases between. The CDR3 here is CASSLTEAGSLYGYTF. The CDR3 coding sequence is TGCGCCAGCAGCTTAACAGAGGCGGGATCTCTCTATGGCTACACCTTC. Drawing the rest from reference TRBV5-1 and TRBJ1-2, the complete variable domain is KAGVTQTPRYLIKTRGQQVTLSCSPISGHRSVSWYQQTPGQGLQFLFEYFSETQRNKGNFPGRFSGRQFSNSRSEMNVSTLELGDSALYLCASSLTEAGSLYGYTFGSGTRLTVV.

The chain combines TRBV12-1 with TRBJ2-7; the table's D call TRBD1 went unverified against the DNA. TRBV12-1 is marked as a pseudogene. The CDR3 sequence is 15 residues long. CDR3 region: CASSSPDRGPYEQYF. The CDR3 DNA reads TGTGCCAGCAGCTCCCCGGACAGGGGGCCGTACGAGCAGTACTTC.

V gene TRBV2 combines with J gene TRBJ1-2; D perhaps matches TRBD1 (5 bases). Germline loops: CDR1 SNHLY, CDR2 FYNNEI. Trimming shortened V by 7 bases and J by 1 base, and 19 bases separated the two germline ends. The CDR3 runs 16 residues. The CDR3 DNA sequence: TGTGCCAGCACCCAGAGACAGACCCAACTTAACTATGGCTACACCTTC. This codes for CASTQRQTQLNYGYTF.

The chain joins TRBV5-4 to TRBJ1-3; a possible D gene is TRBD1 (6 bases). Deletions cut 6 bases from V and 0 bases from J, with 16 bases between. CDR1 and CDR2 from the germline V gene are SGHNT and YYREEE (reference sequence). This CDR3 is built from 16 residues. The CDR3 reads CASTDGQSRSGNTIYF. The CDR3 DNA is TGTGCCAGCACCGACGGACAGAGCCGCTCTGGAAACACCATATATTTT.

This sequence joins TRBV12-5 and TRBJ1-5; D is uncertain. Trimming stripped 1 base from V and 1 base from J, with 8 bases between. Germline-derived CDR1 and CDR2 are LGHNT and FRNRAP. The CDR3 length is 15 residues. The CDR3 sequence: CASGLGGSSNQPQHF. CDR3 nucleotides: TGTGCTAGTGGTTTGGGGGGTTCCAGCAATCAGCCCCAGCATTTT.

The CDR3: CASSGLPTAKNTEAFF. The CDR3 region has the DNA TGTGCCAGCAGTGGTCTACCGACAGCCAAGAACACTGAAGCTTTCTTT. This sequence joins TRBV2 and TRBJ1-1; D might be TRBD1 (5 bases). The CDR3 has 16 residues. Germline V gene lookup returns CDR1 SNHLY and CDR2 FYNNEI. Deletions cut 4 bases from V and 1 base from J, with 16 bases between.

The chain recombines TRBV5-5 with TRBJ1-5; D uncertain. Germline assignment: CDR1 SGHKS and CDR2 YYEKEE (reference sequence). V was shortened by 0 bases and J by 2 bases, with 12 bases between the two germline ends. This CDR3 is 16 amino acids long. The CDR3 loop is CASSLVVGRGNQPQHF. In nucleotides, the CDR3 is TGTGCCAGCAGCTTGGTTGTCGGGCGTGGCAATCAGCCCCAGCATTTT.

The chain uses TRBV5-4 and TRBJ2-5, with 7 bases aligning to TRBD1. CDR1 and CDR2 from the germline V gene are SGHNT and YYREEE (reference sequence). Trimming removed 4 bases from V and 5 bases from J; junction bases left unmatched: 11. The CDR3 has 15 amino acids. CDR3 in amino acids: CASSPSTGQGETQYF. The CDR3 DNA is TGTGCCAGCAGCCCATCGACAGGGCAGGGGGAGACCCAGTACTTC.

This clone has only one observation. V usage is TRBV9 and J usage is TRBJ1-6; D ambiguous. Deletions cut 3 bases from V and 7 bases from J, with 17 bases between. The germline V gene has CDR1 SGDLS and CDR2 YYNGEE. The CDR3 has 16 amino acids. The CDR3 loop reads CASSEEGSVLNSPLHF. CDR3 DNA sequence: TGTGCCAGCAGCGAAGAAGGGTCGGTGTTGAATTCACCCCTCCACTTT.

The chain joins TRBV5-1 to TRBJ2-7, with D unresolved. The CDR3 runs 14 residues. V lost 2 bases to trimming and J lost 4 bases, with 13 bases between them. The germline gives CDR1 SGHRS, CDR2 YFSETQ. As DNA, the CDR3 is TGCGCCAGCAGCTTAAGACTCCCCCCATACGAGCAGTACTTC. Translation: CASSLRLPPYEQYF.

The CDR3 here is CASSRRGTGPKVGGETQYF. The CDR3 region has the DNA TGTGCCAGCAGCCGCCGAGGAACGGGACCTAAAGTCGGAGGGGAGACCCAGTACTTC. V is TRBV3-1 (or the pseudogene TRBV3-2) and J is TRBJ2-5, with D perhaps matching TRBD2 (6 bases). The V end lost 4 bases, the J end lost 5 bases, and 29 bases lay between the germline ends. The CDR3 has 19 residues. Germline CDR1 reads LGHDT; CDR2 reads YNNKEL (reference sequence).

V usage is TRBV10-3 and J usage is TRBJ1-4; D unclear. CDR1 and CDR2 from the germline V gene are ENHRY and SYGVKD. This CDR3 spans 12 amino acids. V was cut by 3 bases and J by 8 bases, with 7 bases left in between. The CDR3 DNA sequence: TGTGCCATCAGTGAAGGGTACGAAAAACTGTTTTTT. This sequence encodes CAISEGYEKLFF.

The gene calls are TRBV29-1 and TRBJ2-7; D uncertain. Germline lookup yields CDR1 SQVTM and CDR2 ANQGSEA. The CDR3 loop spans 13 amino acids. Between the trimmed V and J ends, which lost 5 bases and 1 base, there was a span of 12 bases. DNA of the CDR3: TGCAGCGTTATGAGATCGGTTTCCTACGAGCAGTACTTC. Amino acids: CSVMRSVSYEQYF.

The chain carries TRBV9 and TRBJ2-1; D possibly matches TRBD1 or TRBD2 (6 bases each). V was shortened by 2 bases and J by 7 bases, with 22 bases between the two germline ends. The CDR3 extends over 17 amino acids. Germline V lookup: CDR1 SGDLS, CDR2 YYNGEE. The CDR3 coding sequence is TGTGCCAGCAGCGTGGAATACGGGGGATACAGGGCGAATGAGCAGTTCTTC. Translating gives CASSVEYGGYRANEQFF.

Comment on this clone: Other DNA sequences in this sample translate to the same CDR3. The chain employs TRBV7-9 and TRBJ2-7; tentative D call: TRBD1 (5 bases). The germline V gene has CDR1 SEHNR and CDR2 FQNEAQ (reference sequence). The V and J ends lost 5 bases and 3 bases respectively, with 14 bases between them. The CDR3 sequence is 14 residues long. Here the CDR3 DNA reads TGTGCCAGCAGCCAAACAGGCGGTAGCTACGAGCAGTACTTC. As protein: CASSQTGGSYEQYF. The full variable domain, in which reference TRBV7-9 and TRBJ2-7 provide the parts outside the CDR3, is DTGVSQNPRHKITKRGQNVTFRCDPISEHNRLYWYRQTLGQGPEFLTYFQNEAQLEKSRLLSDRFSAERPKGSFSTLEIQRTEQGDSAMYLCASSQTGGSYEQYFGPGTRLTVT.

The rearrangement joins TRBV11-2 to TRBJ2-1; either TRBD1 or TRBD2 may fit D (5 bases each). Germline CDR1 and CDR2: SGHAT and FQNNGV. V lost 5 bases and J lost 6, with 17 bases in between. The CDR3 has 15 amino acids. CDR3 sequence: CASSKGRTGRNEQFF. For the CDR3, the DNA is TGTGCCAGCAGCAAGGGGCGGACGGGACGCAATGAGCAGTTCTTC.